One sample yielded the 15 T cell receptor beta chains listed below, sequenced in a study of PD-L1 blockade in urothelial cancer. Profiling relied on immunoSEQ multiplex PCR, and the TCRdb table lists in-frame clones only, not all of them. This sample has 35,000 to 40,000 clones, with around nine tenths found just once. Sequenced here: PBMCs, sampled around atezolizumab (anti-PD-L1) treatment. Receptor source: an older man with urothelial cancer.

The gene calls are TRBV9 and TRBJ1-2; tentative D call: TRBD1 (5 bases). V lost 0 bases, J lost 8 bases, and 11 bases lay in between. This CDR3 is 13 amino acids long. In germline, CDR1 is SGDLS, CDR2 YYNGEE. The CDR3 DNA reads TGTGCCAGCAGCGTAGGCAGGGTTGCCGGCTACACCTTC. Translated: CASSVGRVAGYTF.

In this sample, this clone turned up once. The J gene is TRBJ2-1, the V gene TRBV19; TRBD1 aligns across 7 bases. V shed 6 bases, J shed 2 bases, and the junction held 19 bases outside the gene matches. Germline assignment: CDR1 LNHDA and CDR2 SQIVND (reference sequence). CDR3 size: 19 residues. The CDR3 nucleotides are TGTGCCAGTAGCATTTTCGGGTCTTCCTACAGGGGACCCTACAATGAGCAGTTCTTC. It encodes CASSIFGSSYRGPYNEQFF.

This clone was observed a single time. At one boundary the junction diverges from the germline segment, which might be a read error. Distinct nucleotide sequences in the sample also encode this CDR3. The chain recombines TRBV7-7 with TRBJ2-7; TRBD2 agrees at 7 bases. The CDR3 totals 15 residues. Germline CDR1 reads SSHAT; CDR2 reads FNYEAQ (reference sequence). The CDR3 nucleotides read TGTGCTAGCAGCTTAGCAGCAGGGAGGGACTACGAGCAGTACTTC. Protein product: CASSLAAGRDYEQYF.

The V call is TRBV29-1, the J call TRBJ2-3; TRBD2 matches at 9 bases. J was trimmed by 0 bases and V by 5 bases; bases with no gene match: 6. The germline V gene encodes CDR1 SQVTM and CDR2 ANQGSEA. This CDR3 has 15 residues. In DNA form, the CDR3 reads TGCAGCGTTAAGACTAGCGGACAAAGCACAGATACGCAGTATTTT. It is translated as CSVKTSGQSTDTQYF.

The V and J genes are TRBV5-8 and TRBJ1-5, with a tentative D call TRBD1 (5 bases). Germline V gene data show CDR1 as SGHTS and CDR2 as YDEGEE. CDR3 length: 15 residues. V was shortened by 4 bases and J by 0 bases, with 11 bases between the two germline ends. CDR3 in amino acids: CASSTYRNSNQPQHF. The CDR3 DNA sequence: TGTGCCAGCAGCACCTACAGGAATAGCAATCAGCCCCAGCATTTT.

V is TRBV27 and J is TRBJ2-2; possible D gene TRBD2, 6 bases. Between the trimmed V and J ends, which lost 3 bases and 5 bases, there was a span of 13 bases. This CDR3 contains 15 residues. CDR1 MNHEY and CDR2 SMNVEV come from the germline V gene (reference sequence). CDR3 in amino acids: CASSFPGAGTGELFF. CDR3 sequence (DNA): TGTGCCAGCAGTTTCCCGGGAGCTGGTACCGGGGAGCTGTTTTTT.

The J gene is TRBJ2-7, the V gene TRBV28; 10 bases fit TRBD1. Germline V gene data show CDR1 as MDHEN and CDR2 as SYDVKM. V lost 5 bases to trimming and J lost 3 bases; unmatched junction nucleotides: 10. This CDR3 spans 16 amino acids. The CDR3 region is CASSGPGQGRRYEQYF. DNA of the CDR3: TGTGCCAGCAGTGGGCCGGGACAGGGGCGACGCTACGAGCAGTACTTC. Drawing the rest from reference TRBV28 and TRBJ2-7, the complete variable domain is DVKVTQSSRYLVKRTGEKVFLECVQDMDHENMFWYRQDPGLGLRLIYFSYDVKMKEKGDIPEGYSVSREKKERFSLILESASTNQTSMYLCASSGPGQGRRYEQYFGPGTRLTVT.

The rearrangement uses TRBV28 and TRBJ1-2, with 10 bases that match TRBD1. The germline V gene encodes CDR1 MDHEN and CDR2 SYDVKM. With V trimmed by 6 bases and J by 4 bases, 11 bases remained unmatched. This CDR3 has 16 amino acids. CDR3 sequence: CASSRGGDRGLYGYTF. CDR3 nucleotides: TGTGCCAGCAGCCGGGGGGGGGACAGGGGACTCTATGGCTACACCTTC.

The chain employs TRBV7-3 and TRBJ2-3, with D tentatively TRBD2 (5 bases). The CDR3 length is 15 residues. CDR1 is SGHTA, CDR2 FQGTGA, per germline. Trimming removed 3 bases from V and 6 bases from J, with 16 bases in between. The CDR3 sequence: CASSLGSGPTDTQYF. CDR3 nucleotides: TGTGCCAGCAGCTTGGGAAGCGGACCCACGGATACGCAGTATTTT.

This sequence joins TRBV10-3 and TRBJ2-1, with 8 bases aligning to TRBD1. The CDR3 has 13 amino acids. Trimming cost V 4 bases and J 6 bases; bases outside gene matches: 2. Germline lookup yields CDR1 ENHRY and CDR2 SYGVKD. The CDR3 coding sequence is TGTGCCATCAGTGTGGACAGGGTCAATGAGCAGTTCTTC. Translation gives CAISVDRVNEQFF.

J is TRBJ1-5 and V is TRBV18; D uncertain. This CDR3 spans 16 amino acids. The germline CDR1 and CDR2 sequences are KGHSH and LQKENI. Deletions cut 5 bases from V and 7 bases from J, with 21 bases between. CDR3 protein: CASSSVAGEAGQPQHF. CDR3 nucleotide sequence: TGTGCCAGCTCATCAGTGGCCGGGGAGGCGGGCCAGCCCCAGCATTTT.

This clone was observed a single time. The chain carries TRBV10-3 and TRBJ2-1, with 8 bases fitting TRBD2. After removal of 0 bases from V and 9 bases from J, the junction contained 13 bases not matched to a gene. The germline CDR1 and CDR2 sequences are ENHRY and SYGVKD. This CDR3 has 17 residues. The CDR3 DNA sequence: TGTGCCATCAGTGAGTCGACCTTGGGACTAGTATTGAGTGAGCAGTTCTTC. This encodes CAISESTLGLVLSEQFF.

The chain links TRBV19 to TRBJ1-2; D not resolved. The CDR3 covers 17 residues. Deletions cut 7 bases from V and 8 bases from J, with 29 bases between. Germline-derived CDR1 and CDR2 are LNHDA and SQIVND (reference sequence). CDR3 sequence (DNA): TGTGCCAGTACCGACGCCTTCCTGAGGATCGATCGACGGGGCTACACCTTC. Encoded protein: CASTDAFLRIDRRGYTF.

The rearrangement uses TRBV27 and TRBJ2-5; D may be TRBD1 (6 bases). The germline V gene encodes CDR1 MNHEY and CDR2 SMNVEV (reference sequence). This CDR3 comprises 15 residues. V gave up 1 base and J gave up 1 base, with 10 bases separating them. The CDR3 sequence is CASSLFRTAQETQYF. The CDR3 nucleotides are TGTGCCAGCAGTTTATTCAGGACAGCCCAAGAGACCCAGTACTTC.

The CDR3 region is CASSERFSGGEKLFF. DNA for the CDR3: TGTGCCAGCAGTGAACGATTCAGCGGCGGTGAAAAACTGTTTTTT. The chain carries TRBV25-1 and TRBJ1-4; no clear D. This CDR3 region has 15 residues. Germline V gene sequence: CDR1 MGHDK, CDR2 SYGVNS. Between the trimmed V and J ends, which lost 2 bases and 7 bases, there was a span of 14 bases.